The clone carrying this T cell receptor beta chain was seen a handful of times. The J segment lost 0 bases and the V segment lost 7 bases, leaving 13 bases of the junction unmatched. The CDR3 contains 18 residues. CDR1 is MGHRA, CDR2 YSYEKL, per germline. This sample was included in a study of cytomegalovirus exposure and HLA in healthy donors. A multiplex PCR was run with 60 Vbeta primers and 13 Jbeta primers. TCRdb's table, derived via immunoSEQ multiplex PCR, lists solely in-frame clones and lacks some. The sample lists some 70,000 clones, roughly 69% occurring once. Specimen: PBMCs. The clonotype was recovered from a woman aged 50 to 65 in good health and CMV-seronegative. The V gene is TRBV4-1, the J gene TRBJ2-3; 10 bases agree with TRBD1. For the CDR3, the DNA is TGCGCCAGCAAGGTTTCTGGCCGGGACAGGGGTAGCACAGATACGCAGTATTTT. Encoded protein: CASKVSGRDRGSTDTQYF.